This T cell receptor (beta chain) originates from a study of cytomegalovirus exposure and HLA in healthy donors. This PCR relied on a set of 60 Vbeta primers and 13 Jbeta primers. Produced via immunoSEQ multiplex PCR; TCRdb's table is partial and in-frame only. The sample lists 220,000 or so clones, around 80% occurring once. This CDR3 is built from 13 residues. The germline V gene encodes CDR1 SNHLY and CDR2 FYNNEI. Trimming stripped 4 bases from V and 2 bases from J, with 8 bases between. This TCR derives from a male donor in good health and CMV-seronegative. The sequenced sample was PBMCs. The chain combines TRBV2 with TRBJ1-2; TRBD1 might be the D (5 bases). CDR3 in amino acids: CASSAEGNYGYTF. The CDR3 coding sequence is TGTGCCAGCAGTGCGGAGGGGAACTATGGCTACACCTTC.